The T cell receptor (beta chain) described here comes from a study of blood T cell repertoires in COVID-19. Study-level information: The United States, Italy and Spain were the sources of the acute and convalescent COVID-19 samples. Sources were T cells, B-cell-depleted T cells, or PBMCs; the material itself was cDNA or gDNA.

The V and J ends lost 5 bases and 8 bases, in that order; junction bases with no gene match: 6. The CDR3 loop spans 15 amino acids. Germline V CDR1 and CDR2: SNHLY, FYNNEI. The authors' processing: Estimation of nucleated cell counts was performed using reference gene primer amplification. The repertoire was sequenced with immunoSEQ multiplex PCR; TCRdb's copy has only in-frame clones and lacks some. The DNA was the basis for D and trimming; V, J and clone size are from that table. This table holds 270,000 or so clones, roughly 91% found once. The sample taken for sequencing was peripheral blood. The sequence came from a man aged 40-50 years with acute or convalescent COVID-19. The chain combines TRBV2 with TRBJ2-1, with TRBD2 matching 13 bases. CDR3 sequence: CASSQGTSGVHEQFF. The CDR3 region has the DNA TGTGCCAGCAGTCAAGGGACTAGCGGGGTACATGAGCAGTTCTTC.